This T cell receptor beta chain was identified during a study of blood T cell repertoires in COVID-19. On the study more broadly: In each case, the material was cDNA or gDNA derived from T cells, B-cell-depleted T cells, or PBMCs.

As processed by the authors: From reference gene primer amplification, estimates of nucleated cell counts were derived. TCRdb's copy holds only in-frame clones and misses some; the assay was immunoSEQ multiplex PCR. V and J calls and clone size are as listed in that table; D and trimming were resolved from the DNA. Here the sample spans about 360,000 clones, about 88% being singletons. Enrollment of patients from Seattle took place during active infection, with longitudinal follow-up. In germline, CDR1 is SGHNT, CDR2 YENEEA. This CDR3 comprises 13 residues. The V end lost 1 base, the J end lost 10 bases, and 11 bases lay between the germline ends.

The TCR was taken from a woman in her sixties with COVID-19, enrolled during active disease. The specimen sequenced was peripheral blood. The chain combines TRBV11-3 with TRBJ2-1; D is uncertain. The DNA of the CDR3 is TGTGCCAGCAGCTTAGGCTACAGTAGGGAGCAGTTCTTC. Translation: CASSLGYSREQFF.